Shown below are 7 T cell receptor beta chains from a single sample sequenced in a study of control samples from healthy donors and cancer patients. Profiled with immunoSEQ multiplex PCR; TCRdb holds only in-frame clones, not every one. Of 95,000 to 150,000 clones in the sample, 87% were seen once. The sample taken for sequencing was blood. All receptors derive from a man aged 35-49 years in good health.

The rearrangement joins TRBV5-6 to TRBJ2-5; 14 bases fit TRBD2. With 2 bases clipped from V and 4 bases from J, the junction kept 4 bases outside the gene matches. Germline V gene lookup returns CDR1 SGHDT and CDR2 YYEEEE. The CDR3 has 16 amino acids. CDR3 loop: CASSFGTSGGRETQYF. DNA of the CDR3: TGTGCCAGCAGCTTCGGGACTAGCGGGGGAAGAGAGACCCAGTACTTC.

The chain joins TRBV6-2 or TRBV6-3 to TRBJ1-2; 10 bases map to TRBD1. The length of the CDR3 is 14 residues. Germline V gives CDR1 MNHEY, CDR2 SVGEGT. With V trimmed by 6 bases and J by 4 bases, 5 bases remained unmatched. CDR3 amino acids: CASSARQGAYGYTF. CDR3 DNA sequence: TGTGCCAGCAGCGCCCGACAGGGGGCCTATGGCTACACCTTC.

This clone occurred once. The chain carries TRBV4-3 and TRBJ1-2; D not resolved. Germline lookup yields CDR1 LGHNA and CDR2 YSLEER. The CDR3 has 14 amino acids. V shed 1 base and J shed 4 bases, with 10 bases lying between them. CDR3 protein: CASSQGPGTYGYTF. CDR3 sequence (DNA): TGCGCCAGCAGCCAAGGCCCAGGCACCTATGGCTACACCTTC.

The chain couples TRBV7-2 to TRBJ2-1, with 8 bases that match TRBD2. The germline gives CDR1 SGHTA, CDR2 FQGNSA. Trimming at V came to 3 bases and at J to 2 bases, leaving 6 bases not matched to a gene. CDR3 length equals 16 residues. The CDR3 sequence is CASSFGSGAPYNEQFF. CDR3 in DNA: TGTGCCAGCAGCTTTGGTAGCGGGGCCCCCTACAATGAGCAGTTCTTC.

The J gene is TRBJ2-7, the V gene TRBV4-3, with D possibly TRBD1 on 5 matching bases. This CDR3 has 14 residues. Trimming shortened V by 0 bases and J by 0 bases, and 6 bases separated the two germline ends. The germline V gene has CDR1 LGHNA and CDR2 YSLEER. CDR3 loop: CASSQEGLSYEQYF. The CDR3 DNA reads TGCGCCAGCAGCCAAGAGGGGCTCTCCTACGAGCAGTACTTC.

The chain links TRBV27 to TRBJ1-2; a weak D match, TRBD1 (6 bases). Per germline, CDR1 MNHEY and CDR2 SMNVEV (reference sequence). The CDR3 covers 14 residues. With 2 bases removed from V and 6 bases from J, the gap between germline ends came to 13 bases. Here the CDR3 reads CASSLGRGQDGYTF. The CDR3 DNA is TGTGCCAGCAGTTTAGGTCGGGGGCAGGATGGCTACACCTTC.

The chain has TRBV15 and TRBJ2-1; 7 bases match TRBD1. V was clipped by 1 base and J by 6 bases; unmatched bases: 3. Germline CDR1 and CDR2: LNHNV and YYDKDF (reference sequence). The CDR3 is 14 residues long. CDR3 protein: CATSRGGQVNEQFF. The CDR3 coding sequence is TGTGCCACCAGCAGAGGAGGACAGGTCAATGAGCAGTTCTTC.